Listed below are T cell receptor beta chains from one sample, sequenced in a study of blood T cell repertoires in COVID-19. The protocol was immunoSEQ multiplex PCR, while the TCRdb copy is restricted to in-frame clones and leaves out a portion. Of under 150,000 clones in the sample, 84% are singletons; the top ten hold 13%. Sample: peripheral blood. The receptor source for this set is a human donor in a cohort sampled during active COVID-19. The CDR3 runs from the conserved cysteine through the conserved F or W. D genes are given only for firm matches. Not every row has a clone size; where given, it reads once, few, many or a size class.

CDR3: CASRQGQLGPTEAFF
DNA: TGTGCCAGCCGACAAGGACAGTTGGGCCCCACTGAAGCTTTCTTT
D: -
V: TRBV2
J: TRBJ1-1
size: -

CDR3: CASSYSTGNGGNTIYF
DNA: TGTGCCAGCAGTTACTCTACAGGGAACGGTGGAAACACCATATATTTT
D: -
V: TRBV6-5
J: TRBJ1-3
size: once

CDR3: CASEGRAGGHETQYF
DNA: TGTGCCAGCGAGGGCCGGGCGGGGGGGCATGAGACCCAGTACTTC
D: TRBD2
V: TRBV2
J: TRBJ2-5
size: -

CDR3: CASSPLGQLSYEQYF
DNA: TGTGCCAGCTCACCTCTGGGCCAACTTTCCTACGAGCAGTACTTC
D: -
V: TRBV18
J: TRBJ2-7
size: -

CDR3: CATTTGSAASGELFF
DNA: TGTGCCACCACGACAGGGTCCGCGGCGTCCGGGGAGCTGTTTTTT
D: TRBD1
V: TRBV9
J: TRBJ2-2
size: few

CDR3: CASRGLDSYEQYF
DNA: TGTGCCAGCAGGGGGCTGGACTCCTACGAGCAGTACTTC
D: -
V: TRBV25-1
J: TRBJ2-7
size: -

CDR3: CASSPPGQSLNEQFF
DNA: TGCGCCAGCAGCCCGCCGGGACAGAGCCTCAATGAGCAGTTCTTC
D: TRBD1
V: TRBV5-1
J: TRBJ2-1
size: once

CDR3: CASSLELGQAFF
DNA: TGCGCCAGCAGCTTGGAGCTAGGCCAAGCTTTCTTT
D: -
V: TRBV5-1
J: TRBJ1-1
size: -

CDR3: CASSLEGVNYGYTF
DNA: TGTGCCAGCAGCTTAGAAGGGGTGAACTATGGCTACACCTTC
D: -
V: TRBV13
J: TRBJ1-2
size: -

CDR3: CASSLGLSFEGNSEQYF
DNA: TGCGCCAGCAGCTTGGGATTGTCTTTCGAGGGAAACTCCGAGCAGTACTTC
D: -
V: TRBV5-1
J: TRBJ2-7
size: -

CDR3: CASSIDRSTEAFF
DNA: TGTGCCAGCAGCATCGACAGGAGCACTGAAGCTTTCTTT
D: -
V: TRBV11-3
J: TRBJ1-1
size: -

CDR3: CSFRGMTGELFF
DNA: TGCAGCTTCCGAGGCATGACCGGGGAGCTGTTTTTT
D: -
V: TRBV29-1
J: TRBJ2-2
size: once

CDR3: CASSLNQNSGNTIYF
DNA: TGTGCCAGCAGCTTAAACCAGAATTCTGGAAACACCATATATTTT
D: -
V: TRBV11-2
J: TRBJ1-3
size: -

CDR3: CASSHNSGTEAFF
DNA: TGTGCCAGCAGCCACAACTCCGGGACAGAAGCTTTCTTT
D: -
V: TRBV9
J: TRBJ1-1
size: -

CDR3: CASSVNRAVLETQYF
DNA: TGTGCCAGCAGCGTAAACAGGGCGGTATTAGAGACCCAGTACTTC
D: -
V: TRBV9
J: TRBJ2-5
size: -

CDR3: CASSHERDTDTQYF
DNA: TGCGCCAGCAGCCACGAGAGAGACACAGATACGCAGTATTTT
D: -
V: TRBV4-1
J: TRBJ2-3
size: -

CDR3: CASSHRPHTGELFF
DNA: TGCGCCAGCAGTCACAGGCCCCACACCGGGGAGCTGTTTTTT
D: -
V: TRBV23-1
J: TRBJ2-2
size: -

CDR3: CASSKEGKGLTYEQYF
DNA: TGTGCCAGCAGTAAGGAGGGGAAGGGATTGACCTACGAGCAGTACTTC
D: -
V: TRBV19
J: TRBJ2-7
size: -

CDR3: CASSRGGNTEAFF
DNA: TGTGCCAGCAGTCGAGGGGGGAACACTGAAGCTTTCTTT
D: -
V: TRBV6-5
J: TRBJ1-1
size: -

CDR3: CASSLLQGSTGELFF
DNA: TGTGCCAGCAGCTTGTTACAGGGATCGACCGGGGAGCTGTTTTTT
D: -
V: TRBV5-5
J: TRBJ2-2
size: -

CDR3: CASSKQGARYNEQFF
DNA: TGTGCCAGCAGCAAACAGGGGGCCAGATACAATGAGCAGTTCTTC
D: TRBD1
V: TRBV27
J: TRBJ2-1
size: -

CDR3: CASRDDRIYGYTF
DNA: TGTGCCAGCAGGGATGACAGAATCTATGGCTACACCTTC
D: -
V: TRBV6-5
J: TRBJ1-2
size: few

CDR3: CASSHLRVHNIQYF
DNA: TGTGCCAGCAGCCATTTACGGGTGCACAACATTCAGTACTTC
D: -
V: TRBV3-1/TRBV3-2
J: TRBJ2-4
size: -

CDR3: CASSRLGDQGQEGREQYF
DNA: TGTGCCAGCAGCCGATTGGGGGACCAGGGACAGGAGGGTCGCGAGCAGTACTTC
D: TRBD1
V: TRBV3-1/TRBV3-2
J: TRBJ2-7
size: -

CDR3: CASSPSGTSGGETQYF
DNA: TGCGCCAGCAGCCCCTCGGGGACTAGCGGAGGGGAGACCCAGTACTTC
D: TRBD2
V: TRBV4-1
J: TRBJ2-5
size: -

CDR3: CASRDRVNSPLHF
DNA: TGTGCCAGCAGGGACAGGGTGAATTCACCCCTCCACTTT
D: TRBD1
V: TRBV2
J: TRBJ1-6
size: few

CDR3: CASSYGLAGESSYNEQFF
DNA: TGTGCCAGCAGCTACGGACTAGCGGGGGAGAGCTCCTACAATGAGCAGTTCTTC
D: TRBD2
V: TRBV13
J: TRBJ2-1
size: -

CDR3: CASRGEYQETQYF
DNA: TGTGCCAGCAGAGGAGAGTACCAAGAGACCCAGTACTTC
D: -
V: TRBV5-4
J: TRBJ2-5
size: -

CDR3: CASTGPGQGDMNTEAFF
DNA: TGTGCCAGCACCGGACCCGGACAAGGGGACATGAACACTGAAGCTTTCTTT
D: -
V: TRBV21-1
J: TRBJ1-1
size: once

CDR3: CSASIYDTQYF
DNA: TGCAGTGCTAGCATCTACGATACGCAGTATTTT
D: -
V: TRBV20-1
J: TRBJ2-3
size: -

CDR3: CASSQRTGRTDTQYF
DNA: TGTGCCAGCAGCCAGAGGACAGGACGCACAGATACGCAGTATTTT
D: TRBD1
V: TRBV5-6
J: TRBJ2-3
size: -

CDR3: CASSPQGGSNQPQHF
DNA: TGTGCCAGCAGCCCCCAGGGTGGGAGCAATCAGCCCCAGCATTTT
D: -
V: TRBV7-2
J: TRBJ1-5
size: -

CDR3: CASSTGVPLKETQYF
DNA: TGTGCCAGTAGTACGGGGGTCCCCCTAAAAGAGACCCAGTACTTC
D: -
V: TRBV19
J: TRBJ2-5
size: -

CDR3: CAAGESEQFF
DNA: TGTGCCGCAGGGGAGAGTGAGCAGTTCTTC
D: -
V: TRBV11-2
J: TRBJ2-1
size: -

CDR3: CASSSPTSSGGGGNTIYF
DNA: TGTGCCAGCAGTTCCCCCACGTCGAGCGGGGGCGGTGGAAACACCATATATTTT
D: -
V: TRBV28
J: TRBJ1-3
size: -

CDR3: CASSFTGGSGETQYF
DNA: TGTGCCAGCAGCTTTACGGGGGGATCCGGAGAGACCCAGTACTTC
D: TRBD2
V: TRBV7-2
J: TRBJ2-5
size: -

CDR3: CASSEPTSGGAYGGADTQYF
DNA: TGTGCCAGCAGTGAACCCACTAGCGGGGGGGCCTACGGCGGCGCAGATACGCAGTATTTT
D: TRBD2
V: TRBV2
J: TRBJ2-3
size: -

CDR3: CASSPTGTGDFHEQYF
DNA: TGTGCCAGCAGCCCTACCGGGACAGGGGATTTCCACGAGCAGTACTTC
D: TRBD1
V: TRBV7-9
J: TRBJ2-7
size: -

CDR3: CAWRTAPGTPLHF
DNA: TGTGCCTGGAGGACTGCACCGGGGACACCCCTCCACTTT
D: -
V: TRBV30
J: TRBJ1-6
size: once

CDR3: CASSFGHSNQPQHF
DNA: TGTGCCAGTAGTTTCGGACACTCCAATCAGCCCCAGCATTTT
D: -
V: TRBV19
J: TRBJ1-5
size: few

CDR3: CASSLLSEETQYF
DNA: TGCGCCAGCAGCCTCCTGAGCGAAGAGACCCAGTACTTC
D: -
V: TRBV5-1
J: TRBJ2-5
size: -

CDR3: CASSTSGIGSPPDTQYF
DNA: TGTGCCAGCAGCACCTCGGGTATAGGTTCCCCACCAGATACGCAGTATTTT
D: -
V: TRBV5-6
J: TRBJ2-3
size: -